The source of this T cell receptor (beta chain) is a study of blood T cell repertoires in COVID-19. At the level of the study: Sites in the United States, Italy and Spain provided acute and convalescent COVID-19 samples. From T cells, B-cell-depleted T cells, or PBMCs came the material, which was cDNA or gDNA.

Per the original data handling: Reference gene primer amplification gave estimated nucleated cell counts. Assay used: immunoSEQ multiplex PCR; TCRdb lists only in-frame clones, some missing. V and J calls and clone size are copied from that table; D and trimming were computed from the DNA. The sample records around 250,000 clones, around nine tenths being singletons. The TCR sequence derives from a middle-aged woman who had recovered from COVID-19. Sequenced input: peripheral blood.

The CDR3 nucleotides are TGTGCCATCAGTGAACTCCTGGACACTGAAGCTTTCTTT. As protein: CAISELLDTEAFF. This sequence joins TRBV10-3 and TRBJ1-1; the D is unclear. The V end lost 3 bases, the J end lost 3 bases, and 8 bases lay between the germline ends. The CDR3 is 13 amino acids. Germline V CDR1 and CDR2: ENHRY, SYGVKD.